This paragraph reports one T cell receptor beta chain. These data come from a study of blood T cell repertoires in COVID-19. At the level of the study: Samples came from the United States, Italy and Spain, spanning acute and convalescent COVID-19.

As handled by the study authors: Amplifying reference gene primers gave estimates of nucleated cell counts. Sequencing used immunoSEQ multiplex PCR; TCRdb keeps in-frame clones, though not all of them. The V and J calls and clone size come from that table; D and trimming were worked out from the DNA. The table lists roughly 250,000 clones, roughly 85% of them singletons. V was cut by 7 bases and J by 8 bases, with 14 bases left in between. This CDR3 has 12 amino acids. CDR1 and CDR2 (germline): MDHEN, SYDVKM. Recovered status in Cohort 3 required two negative PCRs, clearance, or symptom resolution. What was sequenced was PBMCs or T cells enriched from blood (not recorded which). The sequence came from a woman between 25 and 40 years old who had recovered from COVID-19. J is TRBJ1-2 and V is TRBV28; D gene ambiguous. The CDR3 sequence is CASTSWEDGYTF. DNA for the CDR3: TGTGCCAGCACCTCCTGGGAGGACGGCTACACCTTC.